This entry describes one TCR beta chain. Its antigen remains unidentified. V shed 1 base and J shed 0 bases, with 7 bases lying between them. The CDR3 spans 15 residues. CDR1 and CDR2 from the germline V gene are LGHDT and YNNKEL (reference sequence). This entry belongs to a study of T cell responses to AZD1222 COVID-19 vaccine. Using immunoSEQ multiplex PCR, the repertoire was profiled, and TCRdb retains in-frame clones only, with some absent. The sample contains tens of thousands of clones, approximately 90% of which appear only once. The study's findings and limits: Clonal diversity may have been underestimated, and the donors were mostly white British, with more females than males. Among those given AZD1222, only six were seropositive at baseline. Distributed over spike, vaccine-associated CD4 TCRs predominated at 160-218 and 743-854.

The V call is TRBV3-1 (or the pseudogene TRBV3-2), the J call TRBJ1-5; D call uncertain. The TCR originated in an adult who received the AZD1222 COVID-19 vaccine. Sequenced material: peripheral blood, taken 28 days after the second AZD1222 dose. The DNA for the CDR3 is TGTGCCAGCAGCCAAGGGGTAGATAGCAATCAGCCCCAGCATTTT. Protein sequence: CASSQGVDSNQPQHF.